The rows below give T cell receptor beta chains drawn from one sample of a study of graft-versus-host responses after intestinal transplantation. Clones were read by immunoSEQ multiplex PCR, and TCRdb kept only the in-frame ones, dropping some. The data hold fewer than 130,000 clones, with just over 90% observed a single time. Their recognized antigens are unknown. The sample here was unstimulated CD8+ T cells sorted from spleen or lymph node cells, taken before intestinal transplant. Receptors were obtained from a human donor who received an intestinal transplant. Both conserved end residues are part of each CDR3. Fields, in order: CDR3 length, J gene, V gene, CDR3 protein.

14	TRBJ2-7	TRBV9	CASSVGSENYEQYF
13	TRBJ2-7	TRBV7-3	CASSLTTSYEQYF
14	TRBJ2-2	TRBV28	CASSLTGITGELFF
12	TRBJ1-1	TRBV5-4	CASSLGAGEAFF
13	TRBJ2-7	TRBV4-1	CASSQTGFYEQYF
14	TRBJ2-7	TRBV5-1	CASSHEQKEYEQYF
14	TRBJ1-2	TRBV7-9	CASSLVGGGDGYTF
14	TRBJ1-1	TRBV2	CASSEQALNTEAFF
18	TRBJ2-3	TRBV23-1	CASSQSSEVGVFTDTQYF
14	TRBJ1-3	TRBV11-2	CASSLGSSGNTIYF
15	TRBJ2-7	TRBV5-5	CASSLWTASSYEQYF
11	TRBJ1-1	TRBV27	CASYTNTEAFF
14	TRBJ1-3	TRBV28	CASSQDRFLNTIYF
15	TRBJ2-3	TRBV7-9	CASSFGGFGTDTQYF
14	TRBJ2-2	TRBV6-1	CASSQLAVSGELFF
14	TRBJ1-5	TRBV23-1	CASSQVSSDQPQHF
14	TRBJ1-1	TRBV4-1	CASSQDLGGTEAFF
18	TRBJ1-1	TRBV27	CASSNRALSGLRRTEAFF
13	TRBJ1-2	TRBV7-9	CASTADGYYGYTF
13	TRBJ1-2	TRBV10-1	CASSTSPSDGYTF